The clone carrying this T cell receptor beta chain was seen more than once but under ten times. No antigen is known for it. The V segment lost 3 bases and the J segment 5 bases; nucleotides outside the gene matches: 5. The CDR3 is 14 amino acids. The germline CDR1 and CDR2 sequences are MNHNS and SASEGT. Treatment given: approximately nine-day PBMC culture with coronavirus spike peptide pools or control peptides (ViraFEST assay). The record originates from a study of vaccination and CD4 T cells after COVID-19. The overall study: Recovered-phase convalescent patients showed SARS-CoV-2 positivity by nasal swab PCR; about ten were mild, one severe. Collection of post-vaccine samples followed dose two by a median around 70 days, spanning a range of 14 to 241.

Sequenced with the Oncomine TCR Beta short-read assay was DNA taken from cultured CD4+ T cells. TCRdb called the PCR reads again in MiXCR, with one record for every CDR3 protein. The data hold roughly 12,000 distinct CDR3 sequences, with more than 55% observed a single time. Source material: CD4+ T cells from blood, cultured in vitro. This TCR was recovered from a human donor who had recovered from COVID-19. V is TRBV6-1 and J is TRBJ2-7, with TRBD1 matching 9 bases. CDR3 in amino acids: CASSEDRGNNEQYF. The DNA of the CDR3 is TGTGCCAGCAGTGAGGACAGGGGAAACAACGAGCAGTACTTC.